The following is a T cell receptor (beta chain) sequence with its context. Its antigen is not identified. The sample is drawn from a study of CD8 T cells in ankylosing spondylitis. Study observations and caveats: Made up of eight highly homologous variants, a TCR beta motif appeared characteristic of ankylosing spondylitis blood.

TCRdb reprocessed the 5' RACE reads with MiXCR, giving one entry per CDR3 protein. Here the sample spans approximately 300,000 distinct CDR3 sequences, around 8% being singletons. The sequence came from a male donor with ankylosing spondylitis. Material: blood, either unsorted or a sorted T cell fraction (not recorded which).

This CDR3 is CASSLGRRPITSTDTQYF. CDR3 coding DNA: TGTGCCAGCAGTTTAGGTAGAAGACCGATAACTAGCACAGATACGCAGTATTTT. The chain links TRBV12-3 or TRBV12-4 to TRBJ2-3; D not certain. The CDR3 consists of 18 residues. The V gene lost 1 base and the J gene lost 0 bases, with 17 bases spanning the gap.